This TCR beta chain was sequenced for a study of identical twins. Study-level findings and limits: Sequences that were beta out-of-frame showed weaker excess twin sharing. Models underestimated TCR alpha sharing (out-of-frame) in monozygotic twins. Whereas memory repertoires showed no such difference, abundant cord blood beta clonotypes carried fewer insertions.

This clonotype showed up just a few times. What it recognizes is unknown. Template switching supplied a universal primer site; unique molecular identifiers were carried on the cDNA. TCRdb fed the 5' RACE reads into MiXCR, producing one record per CDR3 protein. The sample contains some 1,700,000 distinct CDR3 sequences, about 32% of which appear only once. Germline assignment: CDR1 KGHDR and CDR2 SFDVKD. The CDR3 consists of 16 residues. Trimming cost V 5 bases and J 2 bases, with 16 bases left between them. The clonotype originates from a newborn girl in good health. This rearrangement joins TRBV24-1 to TRBJ2-3, with D possibly TRBD1 on 6 matching bases. Sequenced: cord blood. This CDR3 is CATSALQGAHTDTQYF. The CDR3 DNA reads as TGTGCCACCAGTGCCCTACAGGGAGCCCACACAGATACGCAGTATTTT.